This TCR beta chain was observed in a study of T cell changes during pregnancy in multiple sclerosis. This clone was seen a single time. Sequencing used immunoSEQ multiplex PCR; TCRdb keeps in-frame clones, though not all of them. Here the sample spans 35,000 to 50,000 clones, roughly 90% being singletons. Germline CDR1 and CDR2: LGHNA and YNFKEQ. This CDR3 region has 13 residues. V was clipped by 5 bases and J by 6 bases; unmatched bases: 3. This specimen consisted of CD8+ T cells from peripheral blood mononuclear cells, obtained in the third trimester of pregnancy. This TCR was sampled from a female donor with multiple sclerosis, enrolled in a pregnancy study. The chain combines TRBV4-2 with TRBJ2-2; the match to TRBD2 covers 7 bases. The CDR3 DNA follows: TGTGCCAGCAGCGCGGGAGAGGCCGGGGAGCTGTTTTTT. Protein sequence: CASSAGEAGELFF.